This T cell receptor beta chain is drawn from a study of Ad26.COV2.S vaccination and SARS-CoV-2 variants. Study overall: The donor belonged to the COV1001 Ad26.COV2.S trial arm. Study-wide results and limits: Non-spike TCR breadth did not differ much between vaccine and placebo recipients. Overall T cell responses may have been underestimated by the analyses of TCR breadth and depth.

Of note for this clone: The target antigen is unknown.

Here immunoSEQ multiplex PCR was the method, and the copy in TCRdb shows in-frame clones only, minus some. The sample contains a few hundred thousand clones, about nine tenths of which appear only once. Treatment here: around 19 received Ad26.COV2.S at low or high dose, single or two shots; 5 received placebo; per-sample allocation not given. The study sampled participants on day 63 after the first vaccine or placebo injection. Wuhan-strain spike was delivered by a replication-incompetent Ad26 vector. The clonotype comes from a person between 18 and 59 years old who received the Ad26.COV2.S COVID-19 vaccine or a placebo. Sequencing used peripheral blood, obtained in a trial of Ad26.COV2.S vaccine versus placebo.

The CDR3 nucleotides are TGTGCCAGCAGTTACGGTGTTCCGGGAAATAATCAGCCCCAGCATTTT. It is translated as CASSYGVPGNNQPQHF. V is TRBV6-5 and J is TRBJ1-5, with unresolved D. The length of the CDR3 is 16 residues. Germline CDR1 is MNHEY and CDR2 is SVGAGI. Trimming cost V 2 bases and J 4 bases, with 15 bases left between them.